This TCR beta chain was recovered during a study of blood T cells in healthy people across ages. Study-wide findings and caveats: There were more naive CD4+ cells and higher diversity in long-lived donors than in aged donors. Percentage of naive T cells showed a strong correlation with TCR beta diversity.

This clonotype was detected ten times or more. Its antigen remains unidentified. Together with a sample-barcoded 5' primer, a J-beta primer mix was included in a second PCR lasting about 6 to 11 cycles. TCRdb redid the calling of the 5' RACE reads with MiXCR, one entry per CDR3 protein. The data contain about 1.5 million distinct CDR3 sequences, approximately 42% of them singletons. Trimming removed 4 bases from V and 4 bases from J; junction bases left unmatched: 15. The CDR3 consists of 17 residues. Germline V CDR1 and CDR2: SQVTM, ANQGSEA. This clonotype was obtained from a woman aged 18 to 35 in good health. Sequenced input: blood. The chain uses TRBV29-1 and TRBJ2-3, with 9 bases lining up with TRBD2. The DNA of the CDR3 is TGCAGCGTTGCCTTAATCTGGCTAGCGGGAAGATCAGATACGCAGTATTTT. Protein: CSVALIWLAGRSDTQYF.